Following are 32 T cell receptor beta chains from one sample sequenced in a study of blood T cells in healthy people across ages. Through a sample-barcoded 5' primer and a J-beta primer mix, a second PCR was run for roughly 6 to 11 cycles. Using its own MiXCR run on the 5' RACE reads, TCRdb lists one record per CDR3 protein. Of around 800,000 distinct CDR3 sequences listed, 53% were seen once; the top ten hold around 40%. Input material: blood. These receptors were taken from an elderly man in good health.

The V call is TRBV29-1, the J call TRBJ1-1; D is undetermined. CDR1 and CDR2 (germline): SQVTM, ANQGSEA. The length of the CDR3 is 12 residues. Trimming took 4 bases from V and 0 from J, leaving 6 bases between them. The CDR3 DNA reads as TGCAGCGTTGGTCAGATGAACACTGAAGCTTTCTTT. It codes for CSVGQMNTEAFF. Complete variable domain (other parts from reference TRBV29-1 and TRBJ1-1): SAVISQKPSRDICQRGTSLTIQCQVDSQVTMMFWYRQQPGQSLTLIATANQGSEATYESGFVIDKFPISRPNLTFSTLTVSNMSPEDSSIYLCSVGQMNTEAFFGQGTRLTVV.

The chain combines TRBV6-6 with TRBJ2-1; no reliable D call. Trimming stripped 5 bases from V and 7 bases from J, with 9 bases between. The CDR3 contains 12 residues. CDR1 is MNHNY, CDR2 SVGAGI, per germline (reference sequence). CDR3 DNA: TGTGCCAGCAGTAACATTATGAATGAGCAGTTCTTC. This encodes CASSNIMNEQFF.

The CDR3 region has the DNA TGTGCCAGCAGCCACGGGACTAGCGACGAGCAGTACTTC. Its translation: CASSHGTSDEQYF. The V and J genes are TRBV4-2 and TRBJ2-7, with TRBD2 identical over 10 bases. This CDR3 contains 13 residues. The germline V gene has CDR1 LGHNA and CDR2 YNFKEQ. The J segment lost 5 bases and the V segment lost 3 bases, leaving 1 base of the junction unmatched.

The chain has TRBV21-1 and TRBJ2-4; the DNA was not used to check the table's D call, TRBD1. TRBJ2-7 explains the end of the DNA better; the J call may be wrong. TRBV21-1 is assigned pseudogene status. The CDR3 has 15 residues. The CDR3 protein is CASSKEWGWCCEQYF. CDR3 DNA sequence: TGTGCCAGCAGCAAAGAGTGGGGGTGGTGCTGCGAGCAGTACTTC.

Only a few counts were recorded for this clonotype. CDR3 protein: CATSDLGNSEDTQYF. The CDR3 DNA reads as TGTGCCACCAGTGATTTGGGGAATTCGGAAGATACGCAGTATTTT. V usage is TRBV24-1 and J usage is TRBJ2-3; D is ambiguous. The germline V gene has CDR1 KGHDR and CDR2 SFDVKD. Trimming took 0 bases from V and 5 from J, leaving 11 bases between them. The CDR3 length is 15 residues.

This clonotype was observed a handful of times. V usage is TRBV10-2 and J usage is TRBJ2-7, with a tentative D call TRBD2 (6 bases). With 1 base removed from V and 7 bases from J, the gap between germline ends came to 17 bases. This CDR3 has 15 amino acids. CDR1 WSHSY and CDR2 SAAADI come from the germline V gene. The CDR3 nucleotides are TGCGCCAGCAGTGAGTTGGGACTCCTAGGGGAAGAGCAGTACTTC. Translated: CASSELGLLGEEQYF.

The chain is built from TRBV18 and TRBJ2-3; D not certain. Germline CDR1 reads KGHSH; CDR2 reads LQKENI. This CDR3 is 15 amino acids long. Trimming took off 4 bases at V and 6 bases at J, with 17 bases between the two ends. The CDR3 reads CASSLSGPSPDTQYF. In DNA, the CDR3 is TGTGCCAGCTCACTCTCCGGGCCCAGCCCGGATACGCAGTATTTT.

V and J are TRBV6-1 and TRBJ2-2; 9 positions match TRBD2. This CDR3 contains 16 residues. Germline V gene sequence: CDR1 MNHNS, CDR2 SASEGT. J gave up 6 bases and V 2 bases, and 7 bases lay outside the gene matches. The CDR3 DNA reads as TGTGCCAGCAGTGAAATGGGCGGGAGGGCCGCCGGGGAGCTGTTTTTT. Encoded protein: CASSEMGGRAAGELFF.

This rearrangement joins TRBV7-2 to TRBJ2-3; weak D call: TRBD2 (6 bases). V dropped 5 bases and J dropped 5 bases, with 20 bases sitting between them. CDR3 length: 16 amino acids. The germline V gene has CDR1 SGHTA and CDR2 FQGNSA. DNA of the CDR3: TGTGCCAGCAGCCCATCGGCCAGCGGGTTGGGAGATACGCAGTATTTT. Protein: CASSPSASGLGDTQYF.

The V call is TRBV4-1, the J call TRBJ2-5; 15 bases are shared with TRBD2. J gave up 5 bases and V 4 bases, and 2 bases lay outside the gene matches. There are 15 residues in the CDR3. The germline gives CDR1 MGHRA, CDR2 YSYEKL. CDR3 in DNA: TGCGCCAGCAGCCCCGGGACTAGCGGGGGGGAGACCCAGTACTTC. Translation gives CASSPGTSGGETQYF.

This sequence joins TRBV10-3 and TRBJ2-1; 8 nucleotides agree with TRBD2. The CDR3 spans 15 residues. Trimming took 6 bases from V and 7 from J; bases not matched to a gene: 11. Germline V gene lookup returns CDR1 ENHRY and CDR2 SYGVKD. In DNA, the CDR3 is TGTGCCATCAGGGAACCTAGCGGGCCGACAAATGAGCAGTTCTTC. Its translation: CAIREPSGPTNEQFF.

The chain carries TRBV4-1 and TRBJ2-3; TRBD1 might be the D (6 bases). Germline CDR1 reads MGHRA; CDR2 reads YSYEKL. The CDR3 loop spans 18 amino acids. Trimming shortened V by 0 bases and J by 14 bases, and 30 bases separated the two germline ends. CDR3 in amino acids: CASSQEWGGTTTHRDAYF. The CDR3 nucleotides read TGCGCCAGCAGCCAAGAATGGGGTGGGACAACCACACACAGAGACGCGTATTTT.

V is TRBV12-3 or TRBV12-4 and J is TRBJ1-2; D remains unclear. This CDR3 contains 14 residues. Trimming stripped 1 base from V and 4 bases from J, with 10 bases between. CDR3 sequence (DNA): TGTGCCAGCAGTTTAGGTTCCCCCGGCTATGGCTACACCTTC. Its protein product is CASSLGSPGYGYTF.

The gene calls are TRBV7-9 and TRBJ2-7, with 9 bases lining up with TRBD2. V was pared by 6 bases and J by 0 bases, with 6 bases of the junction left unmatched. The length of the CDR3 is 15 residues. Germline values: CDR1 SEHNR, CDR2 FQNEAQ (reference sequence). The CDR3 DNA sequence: TGTGCCAGCAGATCCGGGACTAGCCCCTCCTACGAGCAGTACTTC. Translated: CASRSGTSPSYEQYF.

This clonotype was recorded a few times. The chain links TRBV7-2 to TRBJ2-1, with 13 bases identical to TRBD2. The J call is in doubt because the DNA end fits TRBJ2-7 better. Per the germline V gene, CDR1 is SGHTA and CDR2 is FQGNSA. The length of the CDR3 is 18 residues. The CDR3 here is CASSLQGLAGTPYNEQYF. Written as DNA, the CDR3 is TGTGCCAGCAGCCTCCAGGGACTAGCGGGGACACCGTACAATGAGCAGTACTTC.

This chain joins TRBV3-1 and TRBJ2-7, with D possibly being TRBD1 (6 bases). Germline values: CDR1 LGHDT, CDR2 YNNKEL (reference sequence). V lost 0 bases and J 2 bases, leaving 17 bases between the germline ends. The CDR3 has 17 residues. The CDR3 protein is CASSQEWFRTETYEQYF. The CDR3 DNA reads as TGTGCCAGCAGCCAAGAATGGTTCCGGACAGAAACCTACGAGCAGTACTTC.

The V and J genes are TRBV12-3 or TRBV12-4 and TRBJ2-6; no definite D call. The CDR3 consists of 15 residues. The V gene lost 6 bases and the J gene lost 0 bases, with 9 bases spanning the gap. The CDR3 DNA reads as TGTGCCAGCAGGCTCGGAGACTCTGGGGCCAACGTCCTGACTTTC. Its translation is CASRLGDSGANVLTF.

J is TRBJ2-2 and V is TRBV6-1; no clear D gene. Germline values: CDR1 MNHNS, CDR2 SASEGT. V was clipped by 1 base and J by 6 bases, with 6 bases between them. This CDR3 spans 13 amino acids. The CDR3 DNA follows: TGTGCCAGCAGTGAAGTAAGATCCGGGGAGCTGTTTTTT. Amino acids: CASSEVRSGELFF.

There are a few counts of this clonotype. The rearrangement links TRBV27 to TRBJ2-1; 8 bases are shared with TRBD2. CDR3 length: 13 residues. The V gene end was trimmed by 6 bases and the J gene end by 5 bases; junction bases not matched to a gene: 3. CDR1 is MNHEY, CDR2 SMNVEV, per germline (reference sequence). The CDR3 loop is CASSLAGHNEQFF. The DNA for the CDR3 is TGTGCCAGCAGCTTAGCGGGGCACAATGAGCAGTTCTTC.

The CDR3 loop is CASSPASQGSYGYTF. The CDR3, as DNA: TGTGCCAGCTCACCAGCCTCACAGGGGAGCTATGGCTACACCTTC. The chain combines TRBV18 with TRBJ1-2; 7 bases map to TRBD1. V was pared by 2 bases and J by 4 bases, with 7 bases of the junction left unmatched. Germline V CDR1 and CDR2: KGHSH, LQKENI. The CDR3 extends over 15 amino acids.

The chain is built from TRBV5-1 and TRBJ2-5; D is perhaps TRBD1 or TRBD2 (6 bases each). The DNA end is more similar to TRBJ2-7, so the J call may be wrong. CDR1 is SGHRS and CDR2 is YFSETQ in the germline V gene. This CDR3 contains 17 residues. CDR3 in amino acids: CASSLAGGQGLVYEQYF. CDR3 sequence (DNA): TGCGCCAGCAGCTTGGCCGGGGGCCAGGGGTTGGTCTACGAGCAGTACTTC.

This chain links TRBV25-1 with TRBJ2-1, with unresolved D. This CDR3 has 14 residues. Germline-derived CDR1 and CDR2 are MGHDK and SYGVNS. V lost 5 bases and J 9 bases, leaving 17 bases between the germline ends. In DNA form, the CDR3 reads TGTGCCAGCAGTACCAGCTTCCGGTCGGGTGAGCAGTTCTTC. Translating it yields CASSTSFRSGEQFF.

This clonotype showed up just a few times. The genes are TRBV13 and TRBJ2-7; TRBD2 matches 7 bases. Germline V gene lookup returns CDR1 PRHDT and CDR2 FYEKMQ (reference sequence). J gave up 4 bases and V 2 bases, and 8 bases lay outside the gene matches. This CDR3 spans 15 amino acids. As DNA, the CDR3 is TGTGCCAGCAGCTTAATAAGTTCAGCGGGGTACGAGCAGTACTTC. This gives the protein CASSLISSAGYEQYF.

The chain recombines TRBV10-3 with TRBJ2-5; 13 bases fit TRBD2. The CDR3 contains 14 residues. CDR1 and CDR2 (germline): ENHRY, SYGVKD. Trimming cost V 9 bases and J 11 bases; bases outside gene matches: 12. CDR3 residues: CAISPTSGRNEQYF. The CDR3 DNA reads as TGTGCCATATCTCCGACTAGCGGGAGGAATGAGCAGTACTTC.

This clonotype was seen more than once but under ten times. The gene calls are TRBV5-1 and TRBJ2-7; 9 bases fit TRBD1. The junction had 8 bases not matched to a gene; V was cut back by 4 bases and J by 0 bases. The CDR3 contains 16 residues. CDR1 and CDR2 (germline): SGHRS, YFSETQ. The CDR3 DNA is TGCGCCAGCAGCCCGTACAGGGGGCTAAGCTCCTACGAGCAGTACTTC. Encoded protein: CASSPYRGLSSYEQYF.

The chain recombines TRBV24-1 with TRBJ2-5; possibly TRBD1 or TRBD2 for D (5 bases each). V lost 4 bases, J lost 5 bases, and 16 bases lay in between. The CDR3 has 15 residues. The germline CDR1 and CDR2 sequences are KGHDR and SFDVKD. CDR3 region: CATSDPGRGLETQYF. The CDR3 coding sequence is TGTGCCACCAGTGACCCGGGACGAGGGCTGGAGACCCAGTACTTC.

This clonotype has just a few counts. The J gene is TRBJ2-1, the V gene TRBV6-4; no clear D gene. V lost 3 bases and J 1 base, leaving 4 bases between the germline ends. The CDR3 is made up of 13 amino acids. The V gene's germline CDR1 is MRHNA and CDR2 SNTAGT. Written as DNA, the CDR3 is TGTGCCAGCAGTGATACATCCTACAATGAGCAGTTCTTC. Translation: CASSDTSYNEQFF.

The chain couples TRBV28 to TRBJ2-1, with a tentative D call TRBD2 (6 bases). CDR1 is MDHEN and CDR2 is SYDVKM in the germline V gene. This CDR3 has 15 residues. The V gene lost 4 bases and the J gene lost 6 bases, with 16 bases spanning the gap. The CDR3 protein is CASSSPSAGPNEQFF. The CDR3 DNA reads TGTGCCAGCAGTTCCCCCTCCGCGGGGCCCAATGAGCAGTTCTTC. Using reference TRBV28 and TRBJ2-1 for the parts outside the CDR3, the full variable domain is DVKVTQSSRYLVKRTGEKVFLECVQDMDHENMFWYRQDPGLGLRLIYFSYDVKMKEKGDIPEGYSVSREKKERFSLILESASTNQTSMYLCASSSPSAGPNEQFFGPGTRLTVL.

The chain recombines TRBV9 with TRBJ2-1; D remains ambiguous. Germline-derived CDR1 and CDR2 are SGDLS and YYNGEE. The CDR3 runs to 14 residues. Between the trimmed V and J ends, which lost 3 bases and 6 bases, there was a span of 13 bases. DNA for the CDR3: TGTGCCAGCAGCGCCGGTGGGTCGGTCAATGAGCAGTTCTTC. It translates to CASSAGGSVNEQFF.

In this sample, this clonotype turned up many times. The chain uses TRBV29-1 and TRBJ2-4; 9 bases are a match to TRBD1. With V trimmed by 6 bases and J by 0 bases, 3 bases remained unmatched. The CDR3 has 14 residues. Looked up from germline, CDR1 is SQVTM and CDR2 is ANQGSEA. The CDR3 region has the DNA TGCAGCGTCTCGGACAGGGGAGCCAAAAACATTCAGTACTTC. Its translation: CSVSDRGAKNIQYF.

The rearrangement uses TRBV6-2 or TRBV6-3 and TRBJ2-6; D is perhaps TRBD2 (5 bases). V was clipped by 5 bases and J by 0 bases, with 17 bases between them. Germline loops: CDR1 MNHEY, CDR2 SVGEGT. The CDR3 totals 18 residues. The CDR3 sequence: CASSRMRVSSSGANVLTF. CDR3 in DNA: TGTGCCAGCAGTCGAATGAGGGTGTCCAGCTCTGGGGCCAACGTCCTGACTTTC.

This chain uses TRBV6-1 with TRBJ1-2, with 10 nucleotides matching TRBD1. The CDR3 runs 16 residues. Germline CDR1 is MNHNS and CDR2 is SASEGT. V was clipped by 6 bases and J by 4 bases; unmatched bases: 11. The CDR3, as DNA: TGTGCCAGCAGCCGGGACAGGGGAGGGCCCGGCTATGGCTACACCTTC. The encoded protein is CASSRDRGGPGYGYTF.